These 7 T cell receptor beta chains came from one sample sequenced in a study of tumor-infiltrating lymphocytes in primary liver carcinoma. TCR beta cDNA came from about 470 ng total RNA, primed with a constant-region primer. Three nested multiplex PCR rounds, a slightly modified ARM-PCR, produced the libraries for TCR beta. Rounds one and two of PCR, each of 10 cycles, were primed with TRBV1-TRBV30 forward primers and a C-beta reverse primer. Via MiXCR, TCRdb re-called the multiplex PCR reads, giving one row per CDR3 protein. The table lists about 350,000 distinct CDR3 sequences, less than 65% of them singletons, with about 6.3% in the top ten. Out of unsorted whole blood came the blood RNA, and germline DNA was extracted as well. The sequencing sample was made of peripheral blood. Every receptor here comes from a man aged 35 to 55 with primary liver carcinoma and hepatitis B virus infection.

Only one count was recorded for this clonotype. This sequence may be a read error, since a much larger clone differs from it by one base. The chain combines TRBV4-3 with TRBJ2-2; 8 bases fit TRBD1. The CDR3 runs to 16 residues. CDR1 and CDR2 (germline): LGHNA, YSLEER. The chain's CDR3 is CASSQDRGLNIGELFF. The CDR3 DNA follows: TGCGCCAGCAGCCAAGACAGGGGGCTGAACATCGGGGAGCTGTTTTTT.

Comments on this clonotype: A single base separates this from a much larger clone, so it may be a read error. The V gene is TRBV6-2 or TRBV6-3, the J gene TRBJ2-6; D is unclear. Per germline, CDR1 MNHEY and CDR2 SVGEGT. V shed 7 bases and J shed 4 bases, with 14 bases lying between them. The CDR3 spans 15 residues. The CDR3 nucleotides read TGTGCCAGCAATCTGGCAATTCCCGGGGCCAACGTCCTGACTTTC. This sequence encodes CASNLAIPGANVLTF.

V is TRBV4-3 and J is TRBJ2-1, with 10 positions matching TRBD2. With V trimmed by 1 base and J by 0 bases, 9 bases remained unmatched. Germline assignment: CDR1 LGHNA and CDR2 YSLEER. This CDR3 contains 19 residues. The CDR3 is CASSQGWTSGRSSYNEQFF. The CDR3, as DNA: TGCGCCAGCAGCCAAGGATGGACTAGCGGAAGAAGCTCCTACAATGAGCAGTTCTTC.

The CDR3 coding sequence is TGTGCCAGCAGGCCGGGACTAGCGGGCGCTAGCTCCTACAATGAGCAGTTCTTC. Translation: CASRPGLAGASSYNEQFF. The chain carries TRBV5-4 and TRBJ2-1; 12 bases fit TRBD2. Germline V gene sequence: CDR1 SGHNT, CDR2 YYREEE (reference sequence). CDR3 length equals 18 residues. V gave up 5 bases and J gave up 0 bases; unmatched junction bases: 9.

This clonotype was seen ten or more times. This chain connects TRBV6-2 or TRBV6-3 to TRBJ2-7; TRBD2 is a possible D gene (5 bases). Per the germline V gene, CDR1 is MNHEY and CDR2 is SVGEGT. There are 14 residues in the CDR3. Trimming took off 6 bases at V and 3 bases at J, with 15 bases between the two ends. The CDR3, as DNA: TGTGCCAGCAGGACCTCTCGGGGAAACTACGAGCAGTACTTC. Its protein is CASRTSRGNYEQYF.

This clonotype was recorded many times. The rearrangement links TRBV6-2 or TRBV6-3 to TRBJ2-4, with D perhaps TRBD1 or TRBD2 (5 bases each). This CDR3 contains 17 residues. Deletions cut 6 bases from V and 0 bases from J, with 18 bases between. Germline V gives CDR1 MNHEY, CDR2 SVGEGT. Here the CDR3 reads CASSPSRGPLAKNIQYF. The CDR3 DNA is TGTGCCAGCAGCCCGTCGAGGGGTCCTTTAGCCAAAAACATTCAGTACTTC.

Remarks on this clonotype: A read error is possible here, since a much larger clone lies one base away. This chain links TRBV10-3 with TRBJ1-6; 9 bases are a match to TRBD1. J lost 8 bases, V lost 3 bases, and 5 bases had no gene match. Germline lookup yields CDR1 ENHRY and CDR2 SYGVKD. The CDR3 contains 15 residues. In DNA form, the CDR3 reads TGTGCCATCAGTGAAGGACAGGGGCAACATTCACCCCTCCACTTT. Amino acids: CAISEGQGQHSPLHF.